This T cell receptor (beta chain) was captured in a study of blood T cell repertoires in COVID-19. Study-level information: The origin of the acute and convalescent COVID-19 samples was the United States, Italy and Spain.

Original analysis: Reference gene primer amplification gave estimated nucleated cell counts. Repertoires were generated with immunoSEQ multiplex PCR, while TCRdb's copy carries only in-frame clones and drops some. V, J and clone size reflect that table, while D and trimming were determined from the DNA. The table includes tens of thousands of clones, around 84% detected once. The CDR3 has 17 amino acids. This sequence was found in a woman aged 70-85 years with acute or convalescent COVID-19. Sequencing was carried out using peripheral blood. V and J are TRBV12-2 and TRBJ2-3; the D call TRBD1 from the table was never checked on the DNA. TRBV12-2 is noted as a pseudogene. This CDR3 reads CASRLAWGRDLGDTQYF. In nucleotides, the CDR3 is TGTGCAAGTCGCTTAGCGTGGGGCAGGGATCTAGGAGATACGCAGTATTTT.